Detailed here is one T cell receptor beta chain. Its antigen is still unknown. No per-base quality is available; no much larger clone lies one base away. The sample comes from a study of T cell responses to AZD1222 COVID-19 vaccine (dated by TCRdb to the early 2020s). General notes on the study: A total of about 230 trial participants underwent TCR sequencing, of whom about 210 received two doses of AZD1222 and roughly 25 received two doses of the MenACWY control vaccine. Trial participants were enrolled by age into subgroups of 18-55, 56-69 and 70-plus years, and 148, 28 and 57 TCR-sequenced participants, respectively, were included in these subgroups.

This specimen's time point label, per the study, means: about 28 days (+/-7) after the second vaccine dose. The treatment or condition label, as the study defines it: meningococcal conjugate vaccine given as trial control. The vaccinee samples were drawn from two UK trials, COV001 and COV002, one of which was a single-blind randomized controlled phase 2/3 trial testing AZD1222 (ChAdOx1 nCoV-19) in healthy adults. For TCRbeta chain sequencing, PBMC samples were collected from trial participants at day 0 and at day 28 after the second dose. The investigation overall reported the following: Conclusions about previously exposed vaccinees are limited, since just 6 or 7 AZD1222 recipients were seropositive for SARS-CoV-2 at baseline. No day 14 peak-response samples were available, so repertoires were characterized only after the peak T cell response. After two AZD1222 doses, both the breadth and the depth of spike-specific TCRs were significantly higher than at day 0 and than in MenACWY recipients. Vaccine-associated CD4 TCRs spanned the whole spike protein, with dominant responses in regions 160-218 and 743-854. In the small 56-69-year group, the increase in depth fell short of significance, most likely because of low power. Reportedly, close to half of the unique spike-specific TCRs recognized epitopes lying outside the regions that are mutated in the B.1.351 and B.1.1.7 variants. Participants were mostly white British and included more females than males, and it was suggested by the authors that clonal diversity may have been underestimated.

Measured from the cysteine to the phenylalanine, the CDR3 is 16 residues long. Here the CDR3 DNA is all that survives: 48 bases in frame from base 1. The CDR1 and CDR2 encoded by the germline V gene (reference sequence) are MNHEY and SMNVEV. V drops 0 bases and J drops 4 bases, leaving 14 bases in between. The CDR3 regions of human TCRbeta chains were analyzed by immunosequencing. Regarding the original processing steps: Repertoire TCRs were matched against a reference library of SARS-CoV-2-specific TCRs generated with the MIRA antigen-specificity platform. Breadth meant the fraction of unique TCRs that were SARS-CoV-2-associated, whereas depth meant the fraction of total T cells that were SARS-CoV-2-associated. Each spike-specific TCR was assigned to its reactive spike region and to a CD4 or CD8 class using the MIRA data. Log10-transformed breadth and depth values were compared by one-way ANOVA with Sidak's multiple comparisons tests. The table was pulled from immuneACCESS by TCRdb, which kept in-frame rearrangements only. Such tables lose some clones; where checked, under half of the loss comes from unresolved V genes, and the rest has no known cause. Clone size and the V and J calls come from that table; the DNA yielded D and trimming. A total of roughly 200,000 clones appear in this sample, approximately 92% of them only once. The ten largest clones add up to around 0.96% of the sample.

The rearrangement joined TRBV27 to TRBJ2-3; the D gene cannot be named for sure. The TCR sequence derives from an adult who received the MenACWY meningococcal vaccine as a control. Sequencing was performed on peripheral blood, taken 28 days after the second dose of the MenACWY control vaccine. The nucleotide sequence reads as follows: TGTGCCAGCAGTTTATCAGGCCCTAGGATTGCAGATACGCAGTATTTT. Its coded protein is CASSLSGPRIADTQYF.